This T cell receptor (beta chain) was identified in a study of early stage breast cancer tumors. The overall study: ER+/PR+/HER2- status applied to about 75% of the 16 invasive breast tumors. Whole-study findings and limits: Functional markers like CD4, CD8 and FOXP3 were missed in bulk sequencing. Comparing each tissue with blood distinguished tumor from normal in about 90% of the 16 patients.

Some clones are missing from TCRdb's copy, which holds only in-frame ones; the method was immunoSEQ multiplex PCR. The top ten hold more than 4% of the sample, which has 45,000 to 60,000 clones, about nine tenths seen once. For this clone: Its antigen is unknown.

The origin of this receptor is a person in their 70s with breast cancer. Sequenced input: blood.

CDR3 bases: TGCGCCAGCAGCTTACAGGAGTCCTACGAGCAGTACTTC. The encoded protein is CASSLQESYEQYF. This chain links TRBV5-1 with TRBJ2-7, with D possibly being TRBD1 (5 bases). The CDR3 is 13 amino acids. V lost 2 bases and J lost 1, with 7 bases in between. CDR1 and CDR2 from the germline V gene are SGHRS and YFSETQ.